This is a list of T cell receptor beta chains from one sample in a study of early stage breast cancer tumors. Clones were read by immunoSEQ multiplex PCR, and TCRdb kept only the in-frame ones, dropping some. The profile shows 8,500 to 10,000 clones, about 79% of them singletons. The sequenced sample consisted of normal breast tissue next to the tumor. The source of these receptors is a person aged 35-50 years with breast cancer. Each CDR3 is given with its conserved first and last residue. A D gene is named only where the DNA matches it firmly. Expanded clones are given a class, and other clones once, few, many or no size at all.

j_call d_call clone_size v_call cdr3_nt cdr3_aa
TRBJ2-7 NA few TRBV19 TGTGCCAGTAGCCCTGTTGGGGACAAGGGAAGCTACGAGCAGTACTTC CASSPVGDKGSYEQYF
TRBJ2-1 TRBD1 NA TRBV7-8 TGTGCCAGTAAGGGGGACAGGGGGCTGGGTGAGCAGTTCTTC CASKGDRGLGEQFF
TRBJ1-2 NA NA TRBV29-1 TGCAGCGTTGCCGCAACAGGGCGGGACTATGGCTACACCTTC CSVAATGRDYGYTF
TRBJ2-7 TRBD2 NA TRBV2 TGTGCCAGCAGTCGGACTAGCGGGAGGGCCGGTGGAAACGAGCAGTACTTC CASSRTSGRAGGNEQYF
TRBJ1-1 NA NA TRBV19 TGTGCCAGTAGTCCCCGGGGGCCTGGGGACACTGAAGCTTTCTTT CASSPRGPGDTEAFF
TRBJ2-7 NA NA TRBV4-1 TGCGCCAGCAGCCAACAGTTATCCTACGAGCAGTACTTC CASSQQLSYEQYF
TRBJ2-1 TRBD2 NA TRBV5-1 TGCGCCAGCAGCAGCCCAAGAGCGGGAGGTTATCAGGACAATGAGCAGTTCTTC CASSSPRAGGYQDNEQFF
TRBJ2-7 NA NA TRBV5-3 TGTGCCAGAAGCCCGTCGATTTTAGCGAGAGTAGACTACGAGCAGTACTTC CARSPSILARVDYEQYF
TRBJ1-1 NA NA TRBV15 TGTGCCACCAGCACAAACCTCGACGGACCCGAGAACACTGAAGCTTTCTTT CATSTNLDGPENTEAFF
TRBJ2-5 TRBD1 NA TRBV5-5 TGTGCCAGCAGCCTAAGACAGGGGTCAGAGACCCAGTACTTC CASSLRQGSETQYF
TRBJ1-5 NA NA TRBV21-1 TGTGCCAGGGGATCAGGGTTCTTTCAGCCCCAGCATTTT CARGSGFFQPQHF
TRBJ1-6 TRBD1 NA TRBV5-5 TGTGCCAGCAGCTTGGCTGGGGCGGACAGGGTGAATTCACCCCTCCACTTT CASSLAGADRVNSPLHF
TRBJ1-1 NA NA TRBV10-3 TGTGCCATCAGAAATCGGGTGAACACTGAAGCTTTCTTT CAIRNRVNTEAFF
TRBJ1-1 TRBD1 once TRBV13 TGTGCCAGCAGAGTAGGGGGCTCGGGAGCTTTCTTT CASRVGGSGAFF
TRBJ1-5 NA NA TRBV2 TGTGCCAGCAGTGAAGCGGCCTTCGGACAGAGCAATCAGCCCCAGCATTTT CASSEAAFGQSNQPQHF
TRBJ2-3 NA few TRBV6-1 TGTGCCAGCAGTAGGACCGGGTGGGGAACAGATACGCAGTATTTT CASSRTGWGTDTQYF
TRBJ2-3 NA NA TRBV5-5 TGTGCCAGCAGCTTGGAAGGGGGCACAGATACGCAGTATTTT CASSLEGGTDTQYF
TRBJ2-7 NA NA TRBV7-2 TGTGCCAGCAGCTATAAAGCCTACGAGCAGTACTTC CASSYKAYEQYF
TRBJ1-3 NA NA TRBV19 TGTGCCAGTAGTATAGCCGCGGACATCTCTGGAAACACCATATATTTT CASSIAADISGNTIYF
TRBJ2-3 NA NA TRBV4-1 TGCGCCAGCAGCCAAGTCGATATGGGTTTCGGGACAGATACGCAGTATTTT CASSQVDMGFGTDTQYF
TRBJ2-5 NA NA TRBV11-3 TGTGCCAGCAGCCCAGGGCCTCAAGAGACCCAGTACTTC CASSPGPQETQYF
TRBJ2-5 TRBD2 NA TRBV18 TGTGCCAGCTCACCAACTAGCGGGGTTGGGGAGACCCAGTACTTC CASSPTSGVGETQYF
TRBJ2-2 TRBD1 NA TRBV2 TGTGCCAGCATACGCCAGGGGGCGGACGGGGAGCTGTTTTTT CASIRQGADGELFF
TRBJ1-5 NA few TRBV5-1 TGCGCCAGCAGCCCCGGAGGGGGTGAGCCCCAGCATTTT CASSPGGGEPQHF
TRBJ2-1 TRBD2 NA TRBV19 TGTGCCAGTAGTACCCAACGTTGGGGGACTAGGAGCTCCTACAATGAGCAGTTCTTC CASSTQRWGTRSSYNEQFF
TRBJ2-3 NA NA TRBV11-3 TGTGCCAGCAGCGCTGCTAGATTCACAGATACGCAGTATTTT CASSAARFTDTQYF
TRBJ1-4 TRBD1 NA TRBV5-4 TGTGCCAGCAGCTCGCTACAGGGGGAGGGTGAAAAACTGTTTTTT CASSSLQGEGEKLFF
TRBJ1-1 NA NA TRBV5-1 TGCGCCAGCAGCTTGAGGAGGGGACAATGGGGCACTGAAGCTTTCTTT CASSLRRGQWGTEAFF